Below are 28 T cell receptor beta chains sequenced from a single sample in a study of T-cell reconstitution after alpha-beta-depleted transplantation in children. Using unique molecular identifiers, the investigators prepared the TCRbeta library. TCRdb itself ran the PCR reads through MiXCR, one entry per CDR3 protein. The table lists 150,000 to 200,000 distinct CDR3 sequences, over 5.5% of them singletons. Here the sequenced sample was PBMCs from the stem cell graft donor, taken from the stem cell graft. Receptor source: a human donor who donated a stem cell graft to a child with Wiskott-Aldrich syndrome.

V usage is TRBV7-2 and J usage is TRBJ2-3; D may be TRBD1 or TRBD2 (5 bases each). In germline, CDR1 is SGHTA, CDR2 FQGNSA. The CDR3 totals 16 residues. The V and J ends lost 2 bases and 2 bases respectively, with 14 bases between them. The CDR3 region is CASSLREGLNTDTQYF. The DNA for the CDR3 is TGTGCCAGCAGCTTACGCGAGGGGCTCAACACAGATACGCAGTATTTT.

This clonotype was picked up many times. The chain carries TRBV5-1 and TRBJ1-1; TRBD1 might be the D (6 bases). Trimming took off 3 bases at V and 1 base at J, with 13 bases between the two ends. The CDR3 totals 15 residues. In germline, CDR1 is SGHRS, CDR2 YFSETQ. CDR3 region: CASSSRGQQNTEAFF. CDR3 DNA: TGCGCCAGCAGCTCCCGAGGACAGCAGAACACTGAAGCTTTCTTT. The variable domain in full, completed from reference TRBV5-1 and TRBJ1-1, reads KAGVTQTPRYLIKTRGQQVTLSCSPISGHRSVSWYQQTPGQGLQFLFEYFSETQRNKGNFPGRFSGRQFSNSRSEMNVSTLELGDSALYLCASSSRGQQNTEAFFGQGTRLTVV.

This clonotype was recorded a few times. The chain is built from TRBV7-9 and TRBJ2-5; TRBD2 aligns across 10 bases. CDR1 SEHNR and CDR2 FQNEAQ come from the germline V gene (reference sequence). Trimming took 3 bases from V and 4 from J; bases not matched to a gene: 5. The CDR3 length is 15 residues. CDR3 residues: CASSLGSGGRETQYF. CDR3 DNA: TGTGCCAGCAGCTTGGGTAGCGGGGGGCGAGAGACCCAGTACTTC.

The CDR3 is CASTRGGVLGEQYF. In DNA, the CDR3 is TGTGCCAGCACCAGGGGGGGGGTATTGGGCGAGCAGTACTTC. The chain employs TRBV7-8 and TRBJ2-7, with D possibly being TRBD1 or TRBD2 (7 bases each). V dropped 7 bases and J dropped 6 bases, with 19 bases sitting between them. This CDR3 is built from 14 residues. Germline V gives CDR1 SGHVS, CDR2 FQNEAQ.

This clonotype occurred many times. This rearrangement joins TRBV27 to TRBJ2-1; the D gene is possibly TRBD2 (6 bases). The CDR3 runs 15 residues. The germline V gene encodes CDR1 MNHEY and CDR2 SMNVEV (reference sequence). Trimming pared 5 bases from V and 4 bases from J, leaving 15 bases between. Here the CDR3 reads CASSLRDGGYNEQFF. The CDR3, as DNA: TGTGCCAGCAGTCTCCGGGACGGAGGGTACAATGAGCAGTTCTTC.

J is TRBJ2-7 and V is TRBV18, with 7 nucleotides matching TRBD1. The CDR3 spans 14 residues. The germline V gene encodes CDR1 KGHSH and CDR2 LQKENI. The junction had 3 bases not matched to a gene; V was cut back by 3 bases and J by 1 base. The CDR3 spells CASSPQGDSYEQYF. CDR3 bases: TGTGCCAGCTCACCCCAGGGGGATTCCTACGAGCAGTACTTC.

This clonotype was counted ten times or more. The chain uses TRBV29-1 and TRBJ2-7; 9 nucleotides line up with TRBD2. J gave up 6 bases and V 6 bases, and 12 bases lay outside the gene matches. Germline values: CDR1 SQVTM, CDR2 ANQGSEA. The CDR3 sequence is 14 residues long. The CDR3 protein is CSVNSGSSPSEQYF. In nucleotides, the CDR3 is TGCAGCGTGAATAGCGGGAGTAGCCCTAGCGAGCAGTACTTC.

This clonotype has ten or more counts. The gene calls are TRBV4-2 and TRBJ2-1, with 9 bases fitting TRBD1. V trimming: 4 bases; J trimming: 3 bases; junction bases outside the gene matches: 4. The length of the CDR3 is 15 residues. Germline loops: CDR1 LGHNA, CDR2 YNFKEQ. The CDR3 here is CASSPTGGDYNEQFF. CDR3 in DNA: TGTGCCAGCAGCCCGACAGGGGGAGACTACAATGAGCAGTTCTTC.

This clonotype was counted at least ten times. This chain joins TRBV6-5 and TRBJ2-7; D is perhaps TRBD2 (5 bases). Germline V CDR1 and CDR2: MNHEY, SVGAGI. CDR3 length equals 14 residues. Trimming removed 0 bases from V and 6 bases from J, with 12 bases in between. CDR3 coding DNA: TGTGCCAGCAGTTACTCGAAGGGAGTAGGCGAGCAGTACTTC. Translating gives CASSYSKGVGEQYF.

This clonotype was counted ten times or more. This chain links TRBV5-1 with TRBJ1-1; D remains unclear. Germline V gene lookup returns CDR1 SGHRS and CDR2 YFSETQ. The CDR3 is made up of 11 amino acids. V was pared by 5 bases and J by 5 bases, with 7 bases between. As DNA, the CDR3 is TGCGCCAGCAGAGTGGGAACTGAAGCTTTCTTT. Protein sequence: CASRVGTEAFF. The variable domain in full, with the rest retrieved from reference TRBV5-1 and TRBJ1-1, is KAGVTQTPRYLIKTRGQQVTLSCSPISGHRSVSWYQQTPGQGLQFLFEYFSETQRNKGNFPGRFSGRQFSNSRSEMNVSTLELGDSALYLCASRVGTEAFFGQGTRLTVV.

This clonotype was detected ten times or more. J is TRBJ2-2 and V is TRBV12-3 or TRBV12-4; D might be TRBD2 (5 bases). V was trimmed by 2 bases and J by 7 bases, leaving 8 bases between them. The CDR3 length is 13 residues. The CDR3 nucleotides read TGTGCCAGCAGTTTAAAGGGAGACGGGGAGCTGTTTTTT. It codes for CASSLKGDGELFF.

Ten or more counts support this clonotype. This chain connects TRBV5-5 to TRBJ1-5; possibly TRBD1 for D (6 bases). This CDR3 comprises 15 residues. Trimming removed 0 bases from V and 0 bases from J, with 7 bases in between. CDR1 is SGHKS and CDR2 is YYEKEE in the germline V gene (reference sequence). The DNA of the CDR3 is TGTGCCAGCAGCTTGGGACAGGTTAGCAATCAGCCCCAGCATTTT. Translating gives CASSLGQVSNQPQHF.

This clonotype was seen repeatedly, ten times or more. This chain uses TRBV29-1 with TRBJ1-4, with 7 bases aligning to TRBD1. Unmatched junction bases numbered 7, after V lost 6 bases and J lost 12 bases. The CDR3 has 11 amino acids. Germline CDR1 SQVTM, CDR2 ANQGSEA. This CDR3 reads CSVGDSRELFF. CDR3 in DNA: TGCAGCGTAGGGGACAGCCGAGAACTGTTTTTT.

This clonotype appeared many times. V usage is TRBV24-1 and J usage is TRBJ2-6; D is ambiguous. The V gene's germline CDR1 is KGHDR and CDR2 SFDVKD. V lost 5 bases, J lost 2 bases, and 3 bases lay in between. The length of the CDR3 is 13 residues. The DNA of the CDR3 is TGTGCCACCAGTGCGGCTGGGGCCAACGTCCTGACTTTC. It codes for CATSAAGANVLTF.

This clonotype was counted between two and nine times. This chain connects TRBV28 to TRBJ2-1; 10 bases line up with TRBD2. V dropped 2 bases and J dropped 15; count of bases not matched to a gene: 4. The CDR3 has 12 amino acids. Germline V gene sequence: CDR1 MDHEN, CDR2 SYDVKM. CDR3 in DNA: TGTGCCAGCAGTTTACTAGCGGGGGTCTGGTTCTTC. It translates to CASSLLAGVWFF.

This clonotype was detected many times. The chain combines TRBV20-1 with TRBJ2-5; D is undetermined. Trimming pared 2 bases from V and 3 bases from J, leaving 13 bases between. The CDR3 runs to 14 residues. Germline V gene data show CDR1 as DFQATT and CDR2 as SNEGSKA (reference sequence). CDR3 sequence (DNA): TGCAGTGCTAGACACCCGACCAATGAAGAGACCCAGTACTTC. Protein sequence: CSARHPTNEETQYF.

This clonotype has at least ten counts. V usage is TRBV5-1 and J usage is TRBJ2-1; D remains ambiguous. The CDR3 length is 16 residues. CDR1 and CDR2 from the germline V gene are SGHRS and YFSETQ. With 0 bases removed from V and 0 bases from J, the gap between germline ends came to 10 bases. CDR3 coding DNA: TGCGCCAGCAGCTTGGAGGGTGTTCCCTCCTACAATGAGCAGTTCTTC. This sequence encodes CASSLEGVPSYNEQFF.

Ten or more counts support this clonotype. The rearrangement joins TRBV14 to TRBJ1-5, with TRBD1 as a possible D gene (6 bases). Deletions cut 4 bases from V and 5 bases from J, with 12 bases between. Germline V gives CDR1 SGHDN, CDR2 FVKESK. This CDR3 has 14 residues. This chain's CDR3 is CASSPSGGDQPQHF. The CDR3 DNA is TGTGCCAGCAGCCCCTCCGGGGGCGATCAGCCCCAGCATTTT.

Ten or more counts support this clonotype. The chain is built from TRBV3-1 and TRBJ1-2; 8 bases match TRBD1. This CDR3 is 14 amino acids long. Trimming at V came to 1 base and at J to 4 bases, leaving 2 bases not matched to a gene. Germline assignment: CDR1 LGHDT and CDR2 YNNKEL (reference sequence). CDR3 sequence reads: CASSQGTGTYGYTF. CDR3 coding DNA: TGTGCCAGCAGCCAAGGGACAGGGACCTATGGCTACACCTTC. The full variable domain, rest sourced from reference TRBV3-1 and TRBJ1-2, is DTAVSQTPKYLVTQMGNDKSIKCEQNLGHDTMYWYKQDSKKFLKIMFSYNNKELIINETVPNRFSPKSPDKAHLNLHINSLELGDSAVYFCASSQGTGTYGYTFGSGTRLTVV.

This clonotype was found many times. The rearrangement links TRBV28 to TRBJ2-1, with 7 bases matching TRBD1. CDR3 length: 14 amino acids. After removal of 6 bases from V and 12 bases from J, the junction contained 14 bases not matched to a gene. From germline, CDR1 is MDHEN and CDR2 SYDVKM. CDR3: CASSLYAGGSRQFF. The CDR3 coding sequence is TGTGCCAGCAGCCTATATGCAGGGGGATCGCGGCAGTTCTTC.

This clonotype appeared a few times. The J gene is TRBJ1-2, the V gene TRBV5-1, with D possibly matching TRBD1 (6 bases). The germline V gene encodes CDR1 SGHRS and CDR2 YFSETQ. Trimming removed 0 bases at V and 4 bases at J, with 16 bases between. The CDR3 is made up of 16 amino acids. CDR3 bases: TGCGCCAGCAGCTTGGCACCTTGGGGGCAAACCTATGGCTACACCTTC. It translates to CASSLAPWGQTYGYTF.

This clonotype showed up many times. The chain couples TRBV28 to TRBJ1-2, with TRBD1 matching over 8 bases. Losses at the gene ends were 4 bases for V and 0 bases for J; bases not matched to a gene: 1. CDR1 and CDR2 (germline): MDHEN, SYDVKM. CDR3 length: 14 amino acids. The CDR3 is CASSSGGSNYGYTF. CDR3 sequence (DNA): TGTGCCAGCAGTTCAGGGGGCTCTAACTATGGCTACACCTTC.

This clonotype occurred many times. This sequence joins TRBV7-9 and TRBJ1-1; 9 bases line up with TRBD1. Germline assignment: CDR1 SEHNR and CDR2 FQNEAQ (reference sequence). The CDR3 extends over 13 amino acids. J gave up 11 bases and V 3 bases, and 7 bases lay outside the gene matches. This CDR3 is CASSLGQGILAFF. The DNA of the CDR3 is TGTGCCAGCAGCTTGGGACAGGGCATTCTGGCTTTCTTT.

In its sample, this clonotype was seen many times. The chain carries TRBV7-2 and TRBJ2-2; the D is unclear. In germline, CDR1 is SGHTA, CDR2 FQGNSA. The CDR3 has 13 residues. V dropped 3 bases and J dropped 3 bases, with 5 bases sitting between them. CDR3 nucleotides: TGTGCCAGCAGCTTTACCCACACCGGGGAGCTGTTTTTT. This encodes CASSFTHTGELFF.

The chain links TRBV12-3 or TRBV12-4 to TRBJ1-6; D gene uncertain. This CDR3 contains 13 residues. V shed 6 bases and J shed 0 bases, with 3 bases lying between them. This CDR3 reads CASRLSYNSPLHF. CDR3 DNA: TGTGCCAGCAGACTCTCCTATAATTCACCCCTCCACTTT.

Many counts were recorded for this clonotype. The J gene is TRBJ2-3, the V gene TRBV5-1; D could derive from TRBD1 or TRBD2 (6 bases each). Trimming cost V 4 bases and J 4 bases, with 19 bases left between them. Germline V gene data show CDR1 as SGHRS and CDR2 as YFSETQ. CDR3 length equals 16 residues. The chain's CDR3 is CASSRRRTGAADTQYF. The DNA for the CDR3 is TGCGCCAGCAGCCGCCGAAGAACGGGGGCGGCAGATACGCAGTATTTT.

This clonotype was counted at least ten times. This rearrangement joins TRBV5-1 to TRBJ2-1; D perhaps matches TRBD2 (6 bases). CDR3 length: 14 amino acids. Germline loops: CDR1 SGHRS, CDR2 YFSETQ. V lost 4 bases, J lost 9 bases, and 17 bases lay in between. The CDR3 loop is CASSPGTAGSEQFF. The CDR3 coding sequence is TGCGCCAGCAGCCCGGGGACGGCGGGAAGTGAGCAGTTCTTC.

V and J are TRBV30 and TRBJ2-5; tentative D call: TRBD1 (6 bases). Trimming took off 3 bases at V and 7 bases at J, with 24 bases between the two ends. Germline V lookup: CDR1 GTSNPN, CDR2 SVGIG (reference sequence). The CDR3 consists of 16 residues. The CDR3 region has the DNA TGTGCCTGGAGGGGGGCGGAGCAGTTTACCGTAGGGACCCAGTACTTC. Translation gives CAWRGAEQFTVGTQYF.